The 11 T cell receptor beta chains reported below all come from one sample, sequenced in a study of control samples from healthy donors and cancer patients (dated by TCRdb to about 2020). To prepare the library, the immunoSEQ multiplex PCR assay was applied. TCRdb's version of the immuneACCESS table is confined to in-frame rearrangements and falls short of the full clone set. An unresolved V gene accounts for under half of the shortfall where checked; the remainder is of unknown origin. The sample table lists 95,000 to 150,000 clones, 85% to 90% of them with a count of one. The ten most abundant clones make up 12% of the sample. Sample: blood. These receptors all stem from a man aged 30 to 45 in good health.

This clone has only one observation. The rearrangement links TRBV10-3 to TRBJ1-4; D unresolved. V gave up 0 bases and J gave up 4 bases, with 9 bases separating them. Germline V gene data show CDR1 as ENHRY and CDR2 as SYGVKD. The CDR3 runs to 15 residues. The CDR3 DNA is TGTGCCATCAGTGAGTCACTGGGAGGTAATGAAAAACTGTTTTTT. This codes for CAISESLGGNEKLFF.

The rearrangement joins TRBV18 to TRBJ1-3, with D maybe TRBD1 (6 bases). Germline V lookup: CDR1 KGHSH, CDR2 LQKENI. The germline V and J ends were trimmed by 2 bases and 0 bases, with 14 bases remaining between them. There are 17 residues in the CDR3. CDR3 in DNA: TGTGCCAGCTCACCAAGGACAGTCTTGAACTCTGGAAACACCATATATTTT. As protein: CASSPRTVLNSGNTIYF. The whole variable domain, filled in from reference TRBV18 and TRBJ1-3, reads NAGVMQNPRHLVRRRGQEARLRCSPMKGHSHVYWYRQLPEEGLKFMVYLQKENIIDESGMPKERFSAEFPKEGPSILRIQQVVRGDSAAYFCASSPRTVLNSGNTIYFGEGSWLTVV.

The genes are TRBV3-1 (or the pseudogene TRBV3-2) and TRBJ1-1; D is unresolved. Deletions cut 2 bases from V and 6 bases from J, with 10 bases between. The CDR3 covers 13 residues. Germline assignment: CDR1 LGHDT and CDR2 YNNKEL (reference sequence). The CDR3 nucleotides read TGTGCCAGCAGCCAATCCCTGACTGCTGAAGCTTTCTTT. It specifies CASSQSLTAEAFF.

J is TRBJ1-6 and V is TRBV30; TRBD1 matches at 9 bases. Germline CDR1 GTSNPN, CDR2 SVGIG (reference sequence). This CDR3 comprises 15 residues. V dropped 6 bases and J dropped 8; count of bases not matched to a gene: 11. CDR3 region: CACPGTGSRDSPLHF. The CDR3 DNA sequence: TGTGCCTGTCCCGGGACAGGGTCTCGGGATTCACCCCTCCACTTT.

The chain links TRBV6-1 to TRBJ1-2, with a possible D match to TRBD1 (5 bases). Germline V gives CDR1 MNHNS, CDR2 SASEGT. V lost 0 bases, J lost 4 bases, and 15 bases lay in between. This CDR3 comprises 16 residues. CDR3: CASSEAFKTAIYGYTF. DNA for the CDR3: TGTGCCAGCAGTGAAGCGTTTAAGACAGCCATCTATGGCTACACCTTC.

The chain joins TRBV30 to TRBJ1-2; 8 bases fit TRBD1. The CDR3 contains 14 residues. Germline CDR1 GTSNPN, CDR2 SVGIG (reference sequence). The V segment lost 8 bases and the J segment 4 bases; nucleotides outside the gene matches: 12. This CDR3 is CAGILDRGGYGYTF. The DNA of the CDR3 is TGTGCCGGAATACTCGACAGGGGAGGCTATGGCTACACCTTC.

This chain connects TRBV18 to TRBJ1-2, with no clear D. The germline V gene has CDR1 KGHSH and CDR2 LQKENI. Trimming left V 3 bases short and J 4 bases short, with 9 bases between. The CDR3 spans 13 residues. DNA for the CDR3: TGTGCCAGCTCACCCACAGAGATCTATGGCTACACCTTC. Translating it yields CASSPTEIYGYTF.

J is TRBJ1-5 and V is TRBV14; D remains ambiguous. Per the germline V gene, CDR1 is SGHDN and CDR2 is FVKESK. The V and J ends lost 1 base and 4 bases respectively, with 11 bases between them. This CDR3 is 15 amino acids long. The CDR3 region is CASSQAGLGNQPQHF. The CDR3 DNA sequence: TGTGCCAGCAGCCAAGCTGGGCTTGGGAATCAGCCCCAGCATTTT.

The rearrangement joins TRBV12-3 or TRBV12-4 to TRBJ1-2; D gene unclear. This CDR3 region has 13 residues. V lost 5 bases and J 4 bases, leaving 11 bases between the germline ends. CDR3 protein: CASSVQTLYGYTF. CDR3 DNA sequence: TGTGCCAGCAGTGTACAGACGCTCTATGGCTACACCTTC.

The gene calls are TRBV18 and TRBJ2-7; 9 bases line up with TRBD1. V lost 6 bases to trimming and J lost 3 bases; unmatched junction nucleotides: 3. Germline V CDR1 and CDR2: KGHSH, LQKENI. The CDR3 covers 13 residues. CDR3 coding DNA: TGTGCCAGCTCCAGGGGACAGGGCTACGAGCAGTACTTC. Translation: CASSRGQGYEQYF.

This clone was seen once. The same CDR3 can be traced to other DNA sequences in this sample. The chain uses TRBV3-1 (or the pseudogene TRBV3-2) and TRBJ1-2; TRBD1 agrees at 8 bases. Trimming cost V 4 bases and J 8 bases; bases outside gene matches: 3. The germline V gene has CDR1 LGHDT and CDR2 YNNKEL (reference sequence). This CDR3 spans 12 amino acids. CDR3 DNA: TGTGCCAGCAGCCGCGACAGGGGAGGCTACACCTTC. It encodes CASSRDRGGYTF.